This TCR beta chain was recovered during a study of shared clonotypes between healthy human individuals. For each subset, genomic DNA was distributed in equal portions over several immunoSEQ plates. The data were produced by immunoSEQ multiplex PCR, yet TCRdb's version contains in-frame clones alone and is incomplete. Among roughly 1,000,000 clones listed, around 78% were seen once. Sequencing was performed on memory CD4+ T cells from PBMCs. The sample's subset: CD45RA-negative fraction. The receptor comes from a young man in good health. Some clones in this sample may be carry-over from other donors' samples.

In nucleotides, the CDR3 is TGTGCCAGCAGGGATAGGGCGGCCAAAAACATTCAGTACTTC. Amino acid sequence: CASRDRAAKNIQYF. J is TRBJ2-4 and V is TRBV2; D gene uncertain. The V and J ends lost 6 bases and 1 base respectively, with 10 bases between them. Germline CDR1 and CDR2: SNHLY and FYNNEI. The length of the CDR3 is 14 residues.